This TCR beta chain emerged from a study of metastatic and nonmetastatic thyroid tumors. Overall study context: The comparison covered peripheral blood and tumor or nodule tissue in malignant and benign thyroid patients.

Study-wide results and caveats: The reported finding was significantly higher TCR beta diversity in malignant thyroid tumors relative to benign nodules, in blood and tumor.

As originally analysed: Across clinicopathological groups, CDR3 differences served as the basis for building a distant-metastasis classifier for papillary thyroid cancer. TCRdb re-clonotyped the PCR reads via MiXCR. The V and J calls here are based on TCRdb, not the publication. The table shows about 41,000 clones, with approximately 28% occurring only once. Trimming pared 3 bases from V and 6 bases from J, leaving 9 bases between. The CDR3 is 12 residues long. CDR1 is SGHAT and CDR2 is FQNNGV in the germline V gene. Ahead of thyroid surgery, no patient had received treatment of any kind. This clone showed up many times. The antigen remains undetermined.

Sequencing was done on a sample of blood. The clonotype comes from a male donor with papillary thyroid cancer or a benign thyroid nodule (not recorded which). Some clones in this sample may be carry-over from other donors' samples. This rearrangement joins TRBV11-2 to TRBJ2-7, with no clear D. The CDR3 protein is CASSFSRTEQYF. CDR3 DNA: TGTGCCAGCAGCTTCTCCAGGACCGAGCAGTACTTC.